This paragraph reports one T cell receptor beta chain. Antigen unknown. The PCR used 60 Vbeta and 13 Jbeta primers. Data came from immunoSEQ multiplex PCR; TCRdb stores just in-frame clones and leaves some out. Of hundreds of thousands of clones listed, 76% are singletons. These data are taken from a study of cytomegalovirus exposure and HLA in healthy donors. General study results and limits: An ancestry cluster, one associated with Asian ancestry, reportedly showed fewer N-insertions than the approximately 650-donor mean in a later analysis. Roughly even sequencing depth across donors was the assumption behind the presence/absence analyses.

Germline CDR1 SGHRS, CDR2 YFSETQ. The V and J ends lost 3 bases and 0 bases, in that order; junction bases with no gene match: 4. The CDR3 length is 16 residues. The sequenced sample was PBMCs. This receptor was taken from a man in his late teens or twenties in good health and CMV-seronegative. The J gene is TRBJ2-1, the V gene TRBV5-1; 9 bases are a match to TRBD1. The CDR3 sequence: CASSSGDRVSYNEQFF. CDR3 nucleotide sequence: TGCGCCAGCAGCTCAGGGGACAGGGTCTCCTACAATGAGCAGTTCTTC.